Included here is one TCR beta chain sequence, with context. The data were obtained in a study of blood T cell repertoires in COVID-19. Background on the study: The analysed material was cDNA or gDNA that came from T cells, B-cell-depleted T cells, or PBMCs.

CDR1 SGHRS and CDR2 YFSETQ come from the germline V gene. The junction had 5 bases not matched to a gene; V was cut back by 0 bases and J by 3 bases. The CDR3 consists of 15 residues. Only in-frame clones appear in the TCRdb table, and some are missing; sequencing was by immunoSEQ multiplex PCR. The sample records about 190,000 clones, roughly four fifths being singletons. The sample was peripheral blood. The V and J genes are TRBV5-1 and TRBJ2-7; 8 bases are a match to TRBD1. This TCR derives from a woman in her 50s with acute or convalescent COVID-19. The CDR3: CASSLGAGTGYEQYF. DNA for the CDR3: TGCGCCAGCAGCTTGGGGGCAGGGACAGGCTACGAGCAGTACTTC. The full variable domain, in which reference TRBV5-1 and TRBJ2-7 provide the parts outside the CDR3, is KAGVTQTPRYLIKTRGQQVTLSCSPISGHRSVSWYQQTPGQGLQFLFEYFSETQRNKGNFPGRFSGRQFSNSRSEMNVSTLELGDSALYLCASSLGAGTGYEQYFGPGTRLTVT.